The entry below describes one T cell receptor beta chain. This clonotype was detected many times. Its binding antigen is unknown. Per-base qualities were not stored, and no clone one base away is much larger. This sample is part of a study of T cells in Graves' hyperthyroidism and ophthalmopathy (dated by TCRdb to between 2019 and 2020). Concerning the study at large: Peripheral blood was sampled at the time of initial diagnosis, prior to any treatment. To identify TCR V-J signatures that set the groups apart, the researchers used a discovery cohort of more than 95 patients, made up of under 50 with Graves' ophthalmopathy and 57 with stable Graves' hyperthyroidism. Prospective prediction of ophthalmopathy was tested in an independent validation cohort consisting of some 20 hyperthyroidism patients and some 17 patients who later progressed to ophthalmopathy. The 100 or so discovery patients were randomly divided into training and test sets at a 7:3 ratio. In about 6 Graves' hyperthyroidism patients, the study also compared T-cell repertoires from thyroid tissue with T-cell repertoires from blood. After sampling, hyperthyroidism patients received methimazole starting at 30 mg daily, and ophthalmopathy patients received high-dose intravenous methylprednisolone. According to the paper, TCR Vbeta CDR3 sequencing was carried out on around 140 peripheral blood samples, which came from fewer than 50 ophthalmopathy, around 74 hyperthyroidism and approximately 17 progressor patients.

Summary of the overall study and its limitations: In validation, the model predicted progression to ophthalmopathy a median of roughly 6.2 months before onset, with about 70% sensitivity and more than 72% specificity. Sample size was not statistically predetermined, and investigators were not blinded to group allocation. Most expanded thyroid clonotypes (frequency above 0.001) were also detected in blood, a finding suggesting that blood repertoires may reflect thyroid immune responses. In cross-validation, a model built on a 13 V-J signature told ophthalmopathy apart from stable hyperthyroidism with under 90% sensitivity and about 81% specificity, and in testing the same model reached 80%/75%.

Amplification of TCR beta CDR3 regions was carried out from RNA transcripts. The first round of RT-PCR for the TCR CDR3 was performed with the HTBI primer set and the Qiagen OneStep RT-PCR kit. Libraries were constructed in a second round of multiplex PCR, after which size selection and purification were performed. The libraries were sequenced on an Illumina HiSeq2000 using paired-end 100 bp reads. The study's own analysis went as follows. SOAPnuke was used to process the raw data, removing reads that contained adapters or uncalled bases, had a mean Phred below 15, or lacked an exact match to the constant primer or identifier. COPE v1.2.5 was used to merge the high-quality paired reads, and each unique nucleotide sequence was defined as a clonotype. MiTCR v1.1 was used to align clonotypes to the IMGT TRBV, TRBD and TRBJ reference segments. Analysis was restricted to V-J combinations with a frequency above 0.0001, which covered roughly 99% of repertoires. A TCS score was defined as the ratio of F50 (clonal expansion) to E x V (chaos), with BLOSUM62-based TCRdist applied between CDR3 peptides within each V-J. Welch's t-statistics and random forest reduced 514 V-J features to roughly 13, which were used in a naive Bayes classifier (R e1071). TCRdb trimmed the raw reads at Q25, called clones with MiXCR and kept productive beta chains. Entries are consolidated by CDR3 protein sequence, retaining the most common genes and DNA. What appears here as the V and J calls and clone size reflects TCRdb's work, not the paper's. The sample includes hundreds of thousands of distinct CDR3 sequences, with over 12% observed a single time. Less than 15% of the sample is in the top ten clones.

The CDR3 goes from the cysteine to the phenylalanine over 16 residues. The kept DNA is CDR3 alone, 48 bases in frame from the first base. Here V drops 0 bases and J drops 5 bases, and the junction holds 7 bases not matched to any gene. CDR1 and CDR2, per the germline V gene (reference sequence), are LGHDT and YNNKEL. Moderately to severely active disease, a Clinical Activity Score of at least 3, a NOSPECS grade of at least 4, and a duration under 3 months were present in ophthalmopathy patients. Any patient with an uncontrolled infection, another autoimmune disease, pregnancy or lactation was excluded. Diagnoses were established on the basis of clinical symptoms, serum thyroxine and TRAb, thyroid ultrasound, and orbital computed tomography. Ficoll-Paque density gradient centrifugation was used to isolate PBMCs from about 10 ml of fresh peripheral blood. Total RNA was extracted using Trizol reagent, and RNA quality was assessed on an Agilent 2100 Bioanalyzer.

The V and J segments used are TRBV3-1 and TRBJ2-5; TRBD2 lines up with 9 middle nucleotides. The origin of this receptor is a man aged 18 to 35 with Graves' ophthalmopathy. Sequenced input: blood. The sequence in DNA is TGTGCCAGCAGCCAAGATGTGCGGGAGGGCCGGGAGACCCAGTACTTC. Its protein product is CASSQDVREGRETQYF.